Listed below are T cell receptor beta chains from one sample, sequenced in a study of cytomegalovirus exposure and HLA in healthy donors. The assay was immunoSEQ multiplex PCR, and TCRdb's table has in-frame clones only and misses some. The profile covers about 69,000 clones, with about 74% appearing a single time and about a fifth taken by the ten largest. Sequences were obtained from PBMCs. Every receptor here comes from a woman between 25 and 40 years old in good health and CMV-seropositive. The CDR3 runs from the conserved cysteine through the conserved F or W. Each record gives: J gene, D gene, clone size, V gene, CDR3 DNA, CDR3 protein. D genes are given only for firm matches. Expanded clones are given a class, and other clones once, few, many or no size at all.

J: TRBJ1-2; D: NA; size: NA; V: TRBV30; DNA: TGTGCCTCAAGGACAGACTATGGCTACACCTTC; CDR3: CASRTDYGYTF
J: TRBJ1-2; D: TRBD1; size: once; V: TRBV14; DNA: TGTGCCAGCAGCCAAGGGCGAGACAGGGCGGGCGGCTACACCTTC; CDR3: CASSQGRDRAGGYTF
J: TRBJ2-7; D: NA; size: NA; V: TRBV29-1; DNA: TGCAGCGCCTGCGAGGAGGTCCTCTACGAGCAGTACTTC; CDR3: CSACEEVLYEQYF
J: TRBJ1-4; D: TRBD1; size: few; V: TRBV5-1; DNA: TGCGCCAGCAGCGGGGGGACAGGAGATAATGAAAAACTGTTTTTT; CDR3: CASSGGTGDNEKLFF
J: TRBJ2-7; D: TRBD1; size: NA; V: TRBV10-3; DNA: TGTGCCATCAGTGAGTCGAGGACAGGGAACCACGAGCAGTACTTC; CDR3: CAISESRTGNHEQYF
J: TRBJ2-5; D: TRBD1; size: NA; V: TRBV7-9; DNA: TGTGCCAGCAGCCCTGGACAGGGGAGAGGCCAAGAGACCCAGTACTTC; CDR3: CASSPGQGRGQETQYF
J: TRBJ2-1; D: TRBD2; size: NA; V: TRBV5-6; DNA: TGTGCCAGCAGCTCGCAAGGACTAGCGGGAATCGGTTTCTTC; CDR3: CASSSQGLAGIGFF
J: TRBJ2-7; D: NA; size: NA; V: TRBV27; DNA: TGTGCCAGCAGTTTTGCCGTCGGCTACGAGCAGTACTTC; CDR3: CASSFAVGYEQYF
J: TRBJ1-5; D: NA; size: NA; V: TRBV6-5; DNA: TGTGCCAGCAGCCCGGACTTATCGGGAGATCAGCCCCAGCATTTT; CDR3: CASSPDLSGDQPQHF
J: TRBJ2-7; D: NA; size: NA; V: TRBV7-8; DNA: TGTGCCAGCAGCACACCAGGTCTACAGGATCCCTACGAGCAGTACTTC; CDR3: CASSTPGLQDPYEQYF
J: TRBJ1-1; D: TRBD1; size: NA; V: TRBV18; DNA: TGTGCCAGCTCAGCTGACAGGGGAGGGACTGAAGCTTTCTTT; CDR3: CASSADRGGTEAFF
J: TRBJ2-3; D: NA; size: many; V: TRBV21-1; DNA: TGTGCCAGCAGCATCCCGGGACTAGCGGGAATAAGCACAGATACGCAGTATTTT; CDR3: CASSIPGLAGISTDTQYF
J: TRBJ2-1; D: NA; size: NA; V: TRBV25-1; DNA: TGTGCCAGCAGTGAAGGGTCTGGCAGGAGGTACAATGAGCAGTTCTTC; CDR3: CASSEGSGRRYNEQFF
J: TRBJ2-5; D: TRBD1; size: NA; V: TRBV5-4; DNA: TGTGCCAGCAGCGTGGACAGGGCCAGCGGAGAGACCCAGTACTTC; CDR3: CASSVDRASGETQYF
J: TRBJ2-5; D: TRBD2; size: NA; V: TRBV7-3; DNA: TGTGCCAGCAGCCCTGGGACTAGCGGGAGAGAGACCCAGTACTTC; CDR3: CASSPGTSGRETQYF
J: TRBJ2-5; D: TRBD1; size: NA; V: TRBV7-9; DNA: TGTGCCAGCAGCCGCGGACAGGGGGCGCCGGAGACCCAGTACTTC; CDR3: CASSRGQGAPETQYF
J: TRBJ2-5; D: TRBD2; size: NA; V: TRBV6-5; DNA: TGTGCCAGTGGAGTAGCGGGAGAGGCCCAGTACTTC; CDR3: CASGVAGEAQYF
J: TRBJ2-1; D: TRBD2; size: NA; V: TRBV5-6; DNA: TGTGCCAGCAGCTTGCCCGGACTAGAAAATGAGCAGTTCTTC; CDR3: CASSLPGLENEQFF
J: TRBJ2-7; D: TRBD2; size: NA; V: TRBV28; DNA: TGTGCCAGCAGGTGGACTAGCGGAGCCTACGAGCAGTACTTC; CDR3: CASRWTSGAYEQYF
J: TRBJ1-3; D: TRBD1; size: NA; V: TRBV5-1; DNA: TGCGCCAGCAGCTTCGGGACAGGGGAAGGAAACACCATATATTTT; CDR3: CASSFGTGEGNTIYF
J: TRBJ2-3; D: NA; size: NA; V: TRBV5-1; DNA: TGCGCCAGCGGCTCAGGCGTCCAAAGCACAGATACGCAGTATTTT; CDR3: CASGSGVQSTDTQYF
J: TRBJ1-1; D: TRBD1; size: few; V: TRBV28; DNA: TGTGCCAGCAGTTTATCAGCGGGACAGGGGTTGCGAGCTTTCTTT; CDR3: CASSLSAGQGLRAFF
J: TRBJ2-1; D: NA; size: NA; V: TRBV4-1; DNA: TGCGCCAGCAGCCCTGACCCGTCGGGTGAGCAGTTCTTC; CDR3: CASSPDPSGEQFF
J: TRBJ1-2; D: TRBD1; size: NA; V: TRBV6-5; DNA: TGTGCCAGCAACCCCGGGACAGGGAAAAACTATGGCTACACCTTC; CDR3: CASNPGTGKNYGYTF
J: TRBJ1-1; D: NA; size: once; V: TRBV7-2; DNA: TGTGCCAGCAGCTTAGTGGGCCAGGGAACATTGAACACTGAAGCTTTCTTT; CDR3: CASSLVGQGTLNTEAFF
J: TRBJ1-2; D: TRBD1; size: NA; V: TRBV6-5; DNA: TGTGCCAGTTCGTTACAGGGGACGGTCGGTGGCTACACCTTC; CDR3: CASSLQGTVGGYTF
J: TRBJ2-7; D: TRBD1; size: few; V: TRBV9; DNA: TGTGCCAGCAGCGGGCAGGGGGCCTACGAGCAGTACTTC; CDR3: CASSGQGAYEQYF
J: TRBJ2-3; D: TRBD2; size: NA; V: TRBV4-1; DNA: TGCGCCAGCAGCCAAGACCGGGCCTCTAGCGGGAGGGCCGGGGATACGCAGTATTTT; CDR3: CASSQDRASSGRAGDTQYF
J: TRBJ2-3; D: TRBD1; size: NA; V: TRBV30; DNA: TGTGCCTGGACGCTACCGGGACAGACGAGCACAGATACGCAGTATTTT; CDR3: CAWTLPGQTSTDTQYF
J: TRBJ2-3; D: TRBD2; size: NA; V: TRBV2; DNA: TGTGCCAGCAGACTTAGAGGGACTAGCCCAGATACGCAGTATTTT; CDR3: CASRLRGTSPDTQYF
J: TRBJ2-1; D: NA; size: NA; V: TRBV7-7; DNA: TGTGCTAGCAGCTTGGCGGGGACCAATGAGCAGTTCTTC; CDR3: CASSLAGTNEQFF
J: TRBJ2-1; D: NA; size: NA; V: TRBV5-1; DNA: TGCGCCAGCCAAATACAAAGCTCCTACAATGAGCAGTTCTTC; CDR3: CASQIQSSYNEQFF
J: TRBJ1-2; D: TRBD1; size: NA; V: TRBV7-2; DNA: TGTGCCAGCAGCTTAGGGTGGGCAGGGGGGCCCTATGGCTACACCTTC; CDR3: CASSLGWAGGPYGYTF